The rows below give T cell receptor beta chains drawn from one sample of a study of memory CD4+ T cells and cytomegalovirus serostatus. Sequencing used immunoSEQ multiplex PCR; TCRdb keeps in-frame clones, though not all of them. The sample includes approximately 46,000 clones, over 60% of them seen just once. Sequenced: memory CD4+ T cells from blood. All receptors come from an adult in good health and CMV-seronegative. The CDR3 runs from the conserved cysteine through the conserved F or W. A D gene is named only where the DNA matches it firmly. For some rows the clone size is stated as once, few or many, or as a class when expanded; others skip it.

V gene,clone size,J gene,D gene,CDR3 protein,CDR3 DNA
TRBV7-9,.,TRBJ2-3,.,CASSRTTQGRTDTQYF,TGTGCCAGCAGCCGTACGACGCAGGGTCGCACAGATACGCAGTATTTT
TRBV5-4,few,TRBJ1-2,.,CASSSAYGYTF,TGTGCCAGCAGCTCCGCCTATGGCTACACCTTC
TRBV27,.,TRBJ1-1,.,CASNQKGHRFMNTEAFF,TGTGCCAGCAACCAAAAAGGACACAGGTTTATGAACACTGAAGCTTTCTTT
TRBV5-1,.,TRBJ2-3,TRBD2,CASSLSAGAADTQYF,TGCGCCAGCAGCTTGTCGGCGGGAGCGGCAGATACGCAGTATTTT
TRBV5-4,few,TRBJ2-1,TRBD2,CASRNRGAGVISYNEQFF,TGTGCCAGCAGAAATAGGGGAGCGGGAGTTATCTCCTACAATGAGCAGTTCTTC
TRBV9,.,TRBJ2-3,TRBD2,CASSVGTAGASTDTQYF,TGTGCCAGCAGCGTAGGAACAGCGGGAGCGAGCACAGATACGCAGTATTTT
TRBV5-6,.,TRBJ2-5,.,CASSPGERETQYF,TGTGCCAGCAGCCCCGGAGAGCGGGAGACCCAGTACTTC
TRBV19,.,TRBJ2-2,TRBD1,CASRPGTGTGELFF,TGTGCCAGTAGGCCCGGGACAGGCACCGGGGAGCTGTTTTTT
TRBV5-1,.,TRBJ1-2,TRBD1,CASSLSTGMANYGYTF,TGCGCCAGCAGCTTGTCGACAGGGATGGCCAACTATGGCTACACCTTC
TRBV4-1,.,TRBJ1-3,.,CASSQVNSRSSGNTIYF,TGCGCCAGCAGCCAAGTAAACAGCCGAAGCTCTGGAAACACCATATATTTT
TRBV2,.,TRBJ2-5,.,CASSGKGGVRETQYF,TGTGCCAGCAGTGGGAAGGGTGGGGTCCGGGAGACCCAGTACTTC
TRBV5-1,.,TRBJ2-2,.,CASSSLTGELFF,TGCGCCAGCAGCTCGCTCACCGGGGAGCTGTTTTTT
TRBV28,.,TRBJ1-1,.,CASRTRPRGNTEAFF,TGTGCCAGCAGGACTCGGCCGAGAGGGAACACTGAAGCTTTCTTT
TRBV2,.,TRBJ1-4,.,CASMGAVLYEKLFF,TGTGCCAGCATGGGGGCGGTCCTCTATGAAAAACTGTTTTTT
TRBV10-3,few,TRBJ2-5,.,CAISDGGVQETQYF,TGTGCCATCAGTGATGGAGGGGTCCAAGAGACCCAGTACTTC
TRBV15,.,TRBJ2-7,.,CATSSRQTDFSYEQYF,TGTGCCACCAGCAGCCGCCAAACGGATTTCTCCTACGAGCAGTACTTC
TRBV6-5,.,TRBJ1-4,.,CASNLAAWDEKLFF,TGTGCCAGCAATTTGGCAGCGTGGGATGAAAAACTGTTTTTT
TRBV7-2,.,TRBJ2-1,.,CASSLQNEQFF,TGTGCCAGCAGCTTACAAAATGAGCAGTTCTTC
TRBV18,.,TRBJ2-3,.,CASSPIRDSFDTQYF,TGTGCCAGCTCACCGATCAGGGATTCTTTTGATACGCAGTATTTT
TRBV5-4,.,TRBJ1-1,.,CASSRGVQNTEAFF,TGTGCCAGCAGCCGAGGAGTCCAGAACACTGAAGCTTTCTTT
TRBV30,.,TRBJ1-6,.,CAWRSGSVDSPLHF,TGTGCCTGGAGGTCGGGGAGCGTCGATTCACCCCTCCACTTT
TRBV4-2,few,TRBJ1-1,.,CASSQDGRRSVFF,TGTGCCAGCAGCCAAGATGGTCGCAGGTCCGTCTTCTTT
TRBV6-6,.,TRBJ2-1,.,CASSFSAHEQFF,TGTGCCAGCAGTTTCTCAGCCCATGAGCAGTTCTTC
TRBV4-1,.,TRBJ2-3,TRBD2,CASSQDLKLAGGGDTQYF,TGCGCCAGCAGCCAAGATTTGAAACTAGCGGGTGGGGGGGATACGCAGTATTTT
TRBV9,.,TRBJ1-3,TRBD1,CASSAGQPSSGNTIYF,TGTGCCAGCAGCGCGGGACAGCCGAGCTCTGGAAACACCATATATTTT
TRBV18,.,TRBJ2-7,.,CASSPRGSTYEQYF,TGTGCCAGCTCACCCAGAGGGTCAACCTACGAGCAGTACTTC
TRBV19,.,TRBJ2-5,.,CASRPAGRGETQYF,TGTGCCAGTAGGCCCGCGGGCAGGGGAGAGACCCAGTACTTC
TRBV5-4,once,TRBJ2-6,.,CASSTPGSGANVLTF,TGTGCCAGCAGCACGCCAGGATCTGGGGCCAACGTCCTGACTTTC
TRBV5-1,.,TRBJ2-1,.,CASSRARSLADEQFF,TGCGCCAGCAGTCGGGCCCGTAGCCTCGCGGATGAGCAGTTCTTC
TRBV18,.,TRBJ2-7,TRBD2,CASSFMGGEQYF,TGTGCCAGCTCATTTATGGGGGGGGAGCAGTACTTC
TRBV14,.,TRBJ2-5,.,CASSQDVAGVEYF,TGTGCCAGCAGCCAAGATGTGGCAGGAGTAGAGTACTTC
TRBV10-3,.,TRBJ2-7,TRBD1,CAISDSGQGSYEQYF,TGTGCCATCAGTGACTCGGGACAGGGGAGCTACGAGCAGTACTTC
TRBV5-4,.,TRBJ2-5,.,CASSLWSGSEETQYF,TGTGCCAGCAGCTTGTGGTCAGGGAGCGAAGAGACCCAGTACTTC
TRBV29-1,.,TRBJ1-5,.,CSVQSNNQPQHF,TGCAGCGTTCAGAGTAACAATCAGCCCCAGCATTTT
TRBV6-1,once,TRBJ1-5,TRBD1,CATETGESNQPQHF,TGTGCCACCGAGACAGGGGAGTCCAATCAGCCCCAGCATTTT
TRBV7-6,.,TRBJ1-4,.,CASSLIRATNEKLFF,TGTGCCAGCAGCTTAATAAGGGCAACTAATGAAAAACTGTTTTTT
TRBV7-2,.,TRBJ2-2,.,CASSFERTNTGELFF,TGTGCCAGCAGCTTTGAGCGGACGAACACCGGGGAGCTGTTTTTT
TRBV12-5,few,TRBJ2-2,TRBD1,CASGLRQGRTGELFF,TGTGCTAGTGGTTTACGACAGGGTCGCACCGGGGAGCTGTTTTTT
TRBV5-4,.,TRBJ2-6,TRBD2,CASSRLARSGANVLTF,TGTGCCAGCAGCCGACTAGCGCGCTCTGGGGCCAACGTCCTGACTTTC
TRBV18,.,TRBJ2-1,.,CASSPPSGSYHEQFF,TGTGCCAGCTCACCACCGAGCGGGTCGTATCATGAGCAGTTCTTC
TRBV11-3,.,TRBJ1-1,.,CASSPQVGREAFF,TGTGCCAGCAGCCCCCAGGTCGGGCGGGAAGCTTTCTTT
TRBV11-3,.,TRBJ2-1,.,CASSLDPPEQFF,TGTGCCAGCAGCTTAGACCCCCCTGAGCAGTTCTTC
TRBV6-1,.,TRBJ2-1,.,CASSDVGPNYNEQFF,TGTGCCAGCAGTGACGTCGGGCCAAATTACAATGAGCAGTTCTTC
TRBV21-1,.,TRBJ1-1,.,CASSRGTGIRNPNTEAFF,TGTGCCAGCAGCCGAGGGACAGGGATTCGTAATCCGAACACTGAAGCTTTCTTT
TRBV11-2,.,TRBJ1-1,.,CASSLQGRGLNTEAFF,TGTGCCAGCAGCCTTCAGGGTAGAGGGCTGAACACTGAAGCTTTCTTT
TRBV19,.,TRBJ1-5,.,CASSTLDSYQPQHF,TGTGCCAGTAGTACTCTCGACAGTTATCAGCCCCAGCATTTT
TRBV11-2,few,TRBJ2-2,.,CASSLGQTDTGELFF,TGTGCCAGCAGCTTAGGGCAGACAGATACCGGGGAGCTGTTTTTT
TRBV6-5,.,TRBJ2-3,.,CASSYSLSTDTQYF,TGTGCCAGCAGTTACTCGTTAAGCACAGATACGCAGTATTTT
TRBV6-6,.,TRBJ2-7,TRBD2,CASSPGLAGAYEQYF,TGTGCCAGCAGTCCAGGACTAGCGGGTGCCTACGAGCAGTACTTC
TRBV7-2,.,TRBJ1-2,.,CASSLGEDYGYTF,TGTGCCAGCAGCTTAGGGGAGGACTATGGCTACACCTTC
TRBV2,.,TRBJ2-5,TRBD2,CASSEALAGKETQYF,TGTGCCAGCAGTGAAGCGCTAGCGGGAAAGGAGACCCAGTACTTC
TRBV9,.,TRBJ1-4,.,CASSSTAGRTNEKLFF,TGTGCCAGCAGCTCTACCGCCGGGAGAACTAATGAAAAACTGTTTTTT
TRBV7-2,.,TRBJ1-3,.,CASSLLQGRGNTIYF,TGTGCCAGCAGCTTACTCCAGGGTCGTGGAAACACCATATATTTT
TRBV29-1,.,TRBJ1-3,TRBD1,CSVGRGPDSGNTIYF,TGCAGCGTTGGGAGGGGGCCCGACTCTGGAAACACCATATATTTT
TRBV5-1,.,TRBJ2-7,.,CASSPTTGTSIYEQYF,TGCGCCAGCAGCCCCACTACCGGGACGTCGATCTACGAGCAGTACTTC
TRBV5-1,.,TRBJ1-5,TRBD1,CASSRTGDSNQPQHF,TGCGCCAGCAGCCGAACAGGGGATAGCAATCAGCCCCAGCATTTT